A single TCR beta chain is shown here with its context. Its antigen is as yet unknown. The data are from a study of cytomegalovirus exposure and HLA in healthy donors. Study-wide background: There were fewer than 130 million unique TCR beta sequences, drawn from 200 million or so T cells, in an earlier analysis.

This PCR relied on a set of 60 Vbeta primers and 13 Jbeta primers. Produced via immunoSEQ multiplex PCR; TCRdb's table is partial and in-frame only. The sample includes more than 80,000 clones, approximately 85% seen only once; the top ten take about 1.6%. The CDR3 runs to 15 residues. The V gene's germline CDR1 is SEHNR and CDR2 FQNEAQ (reference sequence). V was pared by 6 bases and J by 6 bases, with 20 bases between. Study-level points and caveats: Earlier analysis found most TCR beta V segments productive about 87% or about 30% of the time.

The rearrangement joins TRBV7-9 to TRBJ1-2; weak D call: TRBD1 (6 bases). Sequencing was done on a sample of PBMCs. This receptor was taken from a man in his fifties or sixties in good health and CMV-seronegative. The CDR3 DNA reads as TGTGCCAGCAGTCTTAACTCCGGGACATTGAATGGCTACACCTTC. It specifies CASSLNSGTLNGYTF.